This entry lists 9 T cell receptor beta chains sequenced from one sample in a study of cytomegalovirus exposure and HLA in healthy donors. The PCR made use of 60 Vbeta and 13 Jbeta primers. Libraries were prepared by immunoSEQ multiplex PCR; TCRdb keeps only in-frame clonotypes and omits some of them. The repertoire holds over 150,000 clones, roughly 79% seen once, with roughly 7.3% in the top ten. Sequencing input: PBMCs. The receptors were sampled from a male donor in good health and CMV-seropositive.

The chain uses TRBV7-9 and TRBJ1-2; 7 bases align to TRBD1. The J segment lost 8 bases and the V segment lost 1 base, leaving 4 bases of the junction unmatched. Per the germline V gene, CDR1 is SEHNR and CDR2 is FQNEAQ (reference sequence). The CDR3 runs to 13 residues. CDR3 DNA: TGTGCCAGCAGCTTAGTGAAGGGGGCCGGCTACACCTTC. Protein product: CASSLVKGAGYTF.

This clone was observed a single time. This chain links TRBV4-2 with TRBJ2-5; 8 bases agree with TRBD2. J was trimmed by 4 bases and V by 0 bases; bases with no gene match: 10. The germline V gene encodes CDR1 LGHNA and CDR2 YNFKEQ. The CDR3 is 17 residues long. The CDR3 DNA sequence: TGTGCCAGCAGCCAAGATACATCGGGGGGGGCGGGAGAGACCCAGTACTTC. Protein product: CASSQDTSGGAGETQYF.

Comments on this clone: An end of the junction differs from the germline gene, which may be a read error. The chain uses TRBV11-2 and TRBJ2-7; 7 bases match TRBD1. Germline CDR1 reads SGHAT; CDR2 reads FQNNGV. The CDR3 is 13 residues long. The CDR3 loop reads CASSLARQGVDHF. The CDR3 DNA reads as TGTGCCAGCAGCTTAGCCAGACAGGGAGTGGACCACTTC.

The chain has TRBV2 and TRBJ1-1; the D gene is possibly TRBD1 (6 bases). This CDR3 comprises 13 residues. Trimming removed 2 bases from V and 13 bases from J, with 17 bases in between. CDR1 and CDR2 (germline): SNHLY, FYNNEI. The CDR3 sequence: CASSEPSNRVRFF. As DNA, the CDR3 is TGTGCCAGCAGTGAACCCTCCAACAGGGTACGTTTCTTT.

The chain joins TRBV6-5 to TRBJ1-2; D is undetermined. This CDR3 has 12 amino acids. V lost 5 bases, J lost 8 bases, and 12 bases lay in between. CDR1 and CDR2 (germline): MNHEY, SVGAGI. CDR3 DNA sequence: TGTGCCAGCAGTCGGGGATACGAGGGCTACACCTTC. Translated: CASSRGYEGYTF.

Comments on this clone: Other DNA sequences in this specimen translate into the identical CDR3. The rearrangement links TRBV15 to TRBJ1-5, with D tentatively TRBD1 (5 bases). The CDR3 sequence is 14 residues long. Deletions cut 1 base from V and 2 bases from J, with 6 bases between. Germline assignment: CDR1 LNHNV and CDR2 YYDKDF (reference sequence). CDR3 amino acids: CATSRVGGNQPQHF. CDR3 nucleotide sequence: TGTGCCACCAGCAGAGTAGGGGGCAATCAGCCCCAGCATTTT.

The chain is built from TRBV6-5 and TRBJ2-3, with a weak D call TRBD2 (5 bases). The CDR3 runs to 15 residues. The germline V and J ends were trimmed by 6 bases and 2 bases, with 15 bases remaining between them. Germline V CDR1 and CDR2: MNHEY, SVGAGI. The DNA for the CDR3 is TGTGCCAGCAGCTACGAGGGTACAAACACAGATACGCAGTATTTT. Translated: CASSYEGTNTDTQYF.

Only a few counts were recorded for this clone. The V and J genes are TRBV25-1 and TRBJ1-4; 7 nucleotides agree with TRBD1. The CDR3 runs to 14 residues. The junction had 7 bases not matched to a gene; V was cut back by 4 bases and J by 8 bases. The germline V gene has CDR1 MGHDK and CDR2 SYGVNS. The CDR3 spells CASSVTGIGEKLFF. The CDR3 DNA reads as TGTGCCAGCAGTGTGACAGGGATAGGCGAAAAACTGTTTTTT.

The J gene is TRBJ2-2, the V gene TRBV5-1; unclear D gene. Trimming pared 4 bases from V and 6 bases from J, leaving 13 bases between. This CDR3 has 14 amino acids. CDR1 and CDR2 from the germline V gene are SGHRS and YFSETQ. CDR3 sequence reads: CASSVRSGSGELFF. CDR3 DNA: TGCGCCAGCAGCGTCCGGAGTGGGTCCGGGGAGCTGTTTTTT.